This T cell receptor beta chain was sequenced in a study of blood T cells in healthy people across ages. This clonotype appeared a few times. Every sample yielded at least 6.5 million isolated PBMCs. CDR1 is SGDLS and CDR2 is YYNGEE in the germline V gene. The CDR3 is 15 amino acids. Combining a sample-barcoded 5' primer with a J-beta primer mix, a second PCR ran for roughly 7 to 12 cycles. With 12 random nucleotides, a template-switch adaptor tagged each individual cDNA molecule. TCRdb analysed the 5' RACE reads with MiXCR anew, one entry per CDR3 protein. This table has more than 600,000 distinct CDR3 sequences, 25% appearing once. These sequences were also reported in another study, on T cells of mothers and their children. This second report adds: In this cohort, donors were three healthy Caucasian mothers plus their six children. Related mother-child pairs shared marginally more repertoire than unrelated pairs, though not significantly.

V gene TRBV9 combines with J gene TRBJ2-5; a weak D match, TRBD1 (5 bases). The end of the DNA aligns better with TRBJ2-7, so the J call may be wrong. This TCR derives from a boy aged 5-17 years in good health. Sequences were obtained from blood. CDR3 nucleotides: TGTGCCAGCAGCGTAGGTTCAGGGCAGGCCTACGAGCAGTACTTC. Protein product: CASSVGSGQAYEQYF.